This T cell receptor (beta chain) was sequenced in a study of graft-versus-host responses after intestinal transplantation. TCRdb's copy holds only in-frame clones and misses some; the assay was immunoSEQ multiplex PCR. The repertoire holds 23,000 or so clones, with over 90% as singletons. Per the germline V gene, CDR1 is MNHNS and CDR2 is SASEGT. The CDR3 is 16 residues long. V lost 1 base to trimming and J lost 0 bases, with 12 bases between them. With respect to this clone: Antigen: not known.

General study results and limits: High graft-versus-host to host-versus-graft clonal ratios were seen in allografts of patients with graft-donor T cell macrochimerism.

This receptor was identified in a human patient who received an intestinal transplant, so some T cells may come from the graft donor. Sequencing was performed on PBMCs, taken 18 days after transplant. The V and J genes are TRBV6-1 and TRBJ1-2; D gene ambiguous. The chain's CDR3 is CASSEVLGSSNYGYTF. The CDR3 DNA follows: TGTGCCAGCAGTGAAGTGCTCGGCTCTTCTAACTATGGCTACACCTTC.